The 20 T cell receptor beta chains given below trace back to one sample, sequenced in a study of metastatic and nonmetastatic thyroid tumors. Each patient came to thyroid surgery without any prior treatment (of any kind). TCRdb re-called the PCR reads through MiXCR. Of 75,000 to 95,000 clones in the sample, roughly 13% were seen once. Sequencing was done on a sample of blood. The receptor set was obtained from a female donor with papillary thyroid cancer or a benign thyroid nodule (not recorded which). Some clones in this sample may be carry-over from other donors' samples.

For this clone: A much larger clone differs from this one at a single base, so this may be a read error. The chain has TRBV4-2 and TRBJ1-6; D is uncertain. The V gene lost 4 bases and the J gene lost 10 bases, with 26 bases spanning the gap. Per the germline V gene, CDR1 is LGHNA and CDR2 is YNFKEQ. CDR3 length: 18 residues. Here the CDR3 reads CASSLLPVQELVGSPLHF. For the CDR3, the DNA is TGTGCCAGCAGCCTGTTACCCGTGCAGGAGCTAGTTGGATCACCCCTCCACTTT.

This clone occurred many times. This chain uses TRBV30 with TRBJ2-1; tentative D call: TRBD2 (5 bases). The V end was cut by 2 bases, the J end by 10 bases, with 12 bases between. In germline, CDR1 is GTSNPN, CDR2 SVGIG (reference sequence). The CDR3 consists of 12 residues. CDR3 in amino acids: CAWSIDEREQFF. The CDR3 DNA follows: TGTGCCTGGAGTATTGATGAGCGGGAGCAGTTCTTC.

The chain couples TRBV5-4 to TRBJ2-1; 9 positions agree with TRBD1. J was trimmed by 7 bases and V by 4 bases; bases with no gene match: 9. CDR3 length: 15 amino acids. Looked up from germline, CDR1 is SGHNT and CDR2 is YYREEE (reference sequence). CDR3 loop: CASSAGQGLGNEQFF. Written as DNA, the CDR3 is TGTGCCAGCAGCGCCGGACAGGGGTTAGGAAATGAGCAGTTCTTC. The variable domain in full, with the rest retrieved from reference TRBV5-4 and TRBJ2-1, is ETGVTQSPTHLIKTRGQQVTLRCSSQSGHNTVSWYQQALGQGPQFIFQYYREEENGRGNFPPRFSGLQFPNYSSELNVNALELDDSALYLCASSAGQGLGNEQFFGPGTRLTVL.

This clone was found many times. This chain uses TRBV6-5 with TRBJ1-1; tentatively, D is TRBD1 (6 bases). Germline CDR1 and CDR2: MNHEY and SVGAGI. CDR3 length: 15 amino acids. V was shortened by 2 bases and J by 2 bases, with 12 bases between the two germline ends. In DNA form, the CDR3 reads TGTGCCAGCAGTTACCTCGGACAGCAAAACACTGAAGCTTTCTTT. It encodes CASSYLGQQNTEAFF.

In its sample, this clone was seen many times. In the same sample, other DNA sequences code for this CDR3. The CDR3 DNA sequence: TGTGCCAGCAGCGAGGACCGGGACAGCTCTGGAAACACCATATATTTT. Translating it yields CASSEDRDSSGNTIYF. The chain combines TRBV9 with TRBJ1-3; 7 bases are shared with TRBD1. The ends lost 3 bases at V and 0 bases at J; junction bases unmatched: 6. CDR3 length: 16 residues. Germline CDR1 SGDLS, CDR2 YYNGEE.

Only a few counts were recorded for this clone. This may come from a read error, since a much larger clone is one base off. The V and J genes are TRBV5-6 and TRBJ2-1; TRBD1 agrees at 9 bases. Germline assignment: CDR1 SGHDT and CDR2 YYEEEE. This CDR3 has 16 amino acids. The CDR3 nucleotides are TGTGCCAGCAGCTCCGACAGGGGGAGCTCCTACAATGAGCATTTCTTC. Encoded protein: CASSSDRGSSYNEHFF.

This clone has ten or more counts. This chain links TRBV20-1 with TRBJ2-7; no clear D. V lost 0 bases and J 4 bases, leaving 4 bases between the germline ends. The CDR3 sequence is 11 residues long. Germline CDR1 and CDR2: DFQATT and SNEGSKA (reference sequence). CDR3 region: CSAREGYEQYF. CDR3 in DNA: TGCAGTGCTAGAGAGGGATACGAGCAGTACTTC.

CDR3: CASSSGGRRRQYF. The CDR3 coding sequence is TGTGCCAGCAGTTCCGGGGGGAGGCGGCGGCAGTACTTC. The chain joins TRBV6-5 to TRBJ2-7; 7 bases fit TRBD2. V shed 4 bases and J 9 bases; nucleotides not matched to a gene: 9. There are 13 residues in the CDR3. CDR1 is MNHEY, CDR2 SVGAGI, per germline.

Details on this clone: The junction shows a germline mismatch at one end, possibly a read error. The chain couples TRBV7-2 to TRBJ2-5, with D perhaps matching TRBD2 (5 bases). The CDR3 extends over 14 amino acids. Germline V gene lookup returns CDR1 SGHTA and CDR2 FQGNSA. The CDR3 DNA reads TGCGCCAGCAGCTTAGCGAGGATGCGCGAGACCCAGTACTTC. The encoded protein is CASSLARMRETQYF.

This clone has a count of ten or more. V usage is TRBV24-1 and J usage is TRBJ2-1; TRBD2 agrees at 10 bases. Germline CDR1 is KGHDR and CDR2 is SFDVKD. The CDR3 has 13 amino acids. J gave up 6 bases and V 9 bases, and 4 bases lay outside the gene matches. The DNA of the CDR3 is TGTGCCACCCGTCGGACTAGCGGCAATGAGCAGTTCTTC. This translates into CATRRTSGNEQFF.

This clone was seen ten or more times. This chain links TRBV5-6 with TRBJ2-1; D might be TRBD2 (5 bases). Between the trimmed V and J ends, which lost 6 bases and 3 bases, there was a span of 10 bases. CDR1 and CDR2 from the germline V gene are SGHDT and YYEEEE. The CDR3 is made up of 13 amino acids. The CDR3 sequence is CASTKGVYNEQFF. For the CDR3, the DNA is TGTGCCAGCACCAAGGGAGTCTACAATGAGCAGTTCTTC. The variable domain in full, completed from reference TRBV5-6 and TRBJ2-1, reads DAGVTQSPTHLIKTRGQQVTLRCSPKSGHDTVSWYQQALGQGPQFIFQYYEEEERQRGNFPDRFSGHQFPNYSSELNVNALLLGDSALYLCASTKGVYNEQFFGPGTRLTVL.

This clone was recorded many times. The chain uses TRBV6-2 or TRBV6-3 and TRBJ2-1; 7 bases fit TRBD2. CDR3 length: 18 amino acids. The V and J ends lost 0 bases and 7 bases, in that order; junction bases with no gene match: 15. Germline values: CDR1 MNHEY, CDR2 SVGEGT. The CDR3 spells CASSYSLGREGSRNEQFF. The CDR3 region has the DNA TGTGCCAGCAGTTACTCTTTGGGCAGGGAGGGCTCTAGGAATGAGCAGTTCTTC.

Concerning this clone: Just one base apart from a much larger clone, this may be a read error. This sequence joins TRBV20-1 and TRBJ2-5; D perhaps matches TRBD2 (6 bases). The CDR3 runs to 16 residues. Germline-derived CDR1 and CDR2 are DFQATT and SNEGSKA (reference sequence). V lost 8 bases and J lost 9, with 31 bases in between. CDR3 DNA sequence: TGCAGTCCCCTGTCGATGGGCCCAATAACAAGGGAGGCCCAGTACTTC. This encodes CSPLSMGPITREAQYF.

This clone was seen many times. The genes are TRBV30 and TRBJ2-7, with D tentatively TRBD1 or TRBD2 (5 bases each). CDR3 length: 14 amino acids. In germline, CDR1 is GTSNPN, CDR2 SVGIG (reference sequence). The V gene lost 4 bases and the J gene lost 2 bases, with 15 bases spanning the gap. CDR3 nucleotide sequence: TGTGCCTGGACTCCCGGGGCACCCACCTACGAGCAGTACTTC. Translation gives CAWTPGAPTYEQYF.

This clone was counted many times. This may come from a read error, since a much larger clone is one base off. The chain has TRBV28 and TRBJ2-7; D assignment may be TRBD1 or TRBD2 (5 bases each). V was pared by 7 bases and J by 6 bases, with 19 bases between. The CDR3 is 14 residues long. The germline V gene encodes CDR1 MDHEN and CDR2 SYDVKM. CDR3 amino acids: CASTRAGPEGEQYF. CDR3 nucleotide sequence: TGTGCCAGCACCAGGGCAGGCCCTGAGGGCGAGCAGTACTTC. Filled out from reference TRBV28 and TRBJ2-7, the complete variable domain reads DVKVTQSSRYLVKRTGEKVFLECVQDMDHENMFWYRQDPGLGLRLIYFSYDVKMKEKGDIPEGYSVSREKKERFSLILESASTNQTSMYLCASTRAGPEGEQYFGPGTRLTVT.

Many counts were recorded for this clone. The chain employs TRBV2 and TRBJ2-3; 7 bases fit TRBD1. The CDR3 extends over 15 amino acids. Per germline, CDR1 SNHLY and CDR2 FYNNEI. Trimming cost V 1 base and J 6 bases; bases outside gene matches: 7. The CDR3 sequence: CASSEGDQGVDTQYF. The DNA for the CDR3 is TGTGCCAGCAGTGAAGGGGATCAGGGGGTGGATACGCAGTATTTT.

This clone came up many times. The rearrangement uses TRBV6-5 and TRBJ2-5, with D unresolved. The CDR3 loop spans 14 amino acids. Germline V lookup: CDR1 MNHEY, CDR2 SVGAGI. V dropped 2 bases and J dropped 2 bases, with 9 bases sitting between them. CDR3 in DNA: TGTGCCAGCAGTTACGGATGGGGTCAAGAGACCCAGTACTTC. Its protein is CASSYGWGQETQYF.

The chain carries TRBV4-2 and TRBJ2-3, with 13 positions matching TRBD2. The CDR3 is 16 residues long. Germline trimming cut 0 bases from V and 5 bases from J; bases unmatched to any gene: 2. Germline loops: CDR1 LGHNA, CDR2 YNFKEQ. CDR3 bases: TGTGCCAGCAGCCAAGATGGACTAGCGGGAGTAGATACGCAGTATTTT. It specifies CASSQDGLAGVDTQYF.

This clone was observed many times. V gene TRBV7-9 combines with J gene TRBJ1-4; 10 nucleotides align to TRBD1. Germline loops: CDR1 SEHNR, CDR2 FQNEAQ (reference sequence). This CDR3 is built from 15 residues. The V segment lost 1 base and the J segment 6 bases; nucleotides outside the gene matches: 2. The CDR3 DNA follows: TGTGCCAGCAGCTTAGGCGGGACAGGGGATGAAAAACTGTTTTTT. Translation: CASSLGGTGDEKLFF.

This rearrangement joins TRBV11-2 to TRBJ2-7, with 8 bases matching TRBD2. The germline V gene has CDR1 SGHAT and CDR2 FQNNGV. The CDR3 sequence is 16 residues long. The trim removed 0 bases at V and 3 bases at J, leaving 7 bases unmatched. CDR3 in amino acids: CASSLETASGFYEQYF. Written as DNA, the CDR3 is TGTGCCAGCAGCTTAGAAACGGCTAGCGGGTTCTACGAGCAGTACTTC.